One sample yielded the 5 T cell receptor beta chains listed below, sequenced in a study of T cells in localized non-small cell lung cancer. Data came from immunoSEQ multiplex PCR; TCRdb stores just in-frame clones and leaves some out. Here the sample spans about 59,000 clones, about nine tenths being singletons. This specimen was peripheral blood, taken before any cancer treatment. Receptors were obtained from a man aged 35 to 70 with stage I lung adenocarcinoma.

V and J are TRBV5-6 and TRBJ2-2, with D unclear. The CDR3 runs to 13 residues. The V and J ends lost 0 bases and 8 bases respectively, with 8 bases between them. Germline V gene data show CDR1 as SGHDT and CDR2 as YYEEEE. The CDR3, as DNA: TGTGCCAGCAGCTTGGCCGTTTCTGGGGAGCTGTTTTTT. This translates into CASSLAVSGELFF.

The chain links TRBV19 to TRBJ1-5; D not certain. The CDR3 loop spans 13 amino acids. Germline V gene sequence: CDR1 LNHDA, CDR2 SQIVND (reference sequence). The V end was cut by 5 bases, the J end by 6 bases, with 11 bases between. CDR3: CASSGSRPQPQHF. DNA of the CDR3: TGTGCCAGTAGTGGGTCCAGGCCTCAGCCCCAGCATTTT.

V is TRBV7-2 and J is TRBJ2-7; D might be TRBD1 or TRBD2, each matching 5 bases. The CDR3 contains 14 residues. V was trimmed by 4 bases and J by 2 bases, leaving 12 bases between them. Germline V CDR1 and CDR2: SGHTA, FQGNSA. CDR3 sequence: CASSYRDGTYEQYF. The CDR3, as DNA: TGTGCCAGCAGCTACCGGGACGGGACCTACGAGCAGTACTTC. The full variable domain, completed using reference TRBV7-2 and TRBJ2-7, is GAGVSQSPSNKVTEKGKDVELRCDPISGHTALYWYRQSLGQGLEFLIYFQGNSAPDKSGLPSDRFSAERTGGSVSTLTIQRTQQEDSAVYLCASSYRDGTYEQYFGPGTRLTVT.

The gene calls are TRBV19 and TRBJ2-3; TRBD2 matches 11 bases. The CDR3 consists of 13 residues. Germline V gene sequence: CDR1 LNHDA, CDR2 SQIVND (reference sequence). Germline trimming cut 3 bases from V and 11 bases from J; bases unmatched to any gene: 4. The CDR3 nucleotides read TGTGCCAGTAGTATTGGGGGACTAGCGGTGCAGTATTTT. This encodes CASSIGGLAVQYF.

CDR3: CASSPGGWEKLFF. Here the CDR3 DNA reads TGTGCCAGCAGCCCAGGGGGTTGGGAAAAACTGTTTTTT. The chain combines TRBV7-6 with TRBJ1-4; 7 nucleotides agree with TRBD1. CDR1 and CDR2 (germline): SGHVS, FNYEAQ. This CDR3 contains 13 residues. Trimming took 5 bases from V and 8 from J; bases not matched to a gene: 5. Using reference TRBV7-6 and TRBJ1-4 for the parts outside the CDR3, the full variable domain is GAGVSQSPRYKVTKRGQDVALRCDPISGHVSLYWYRQALGQGPEFLTYFNYEAQQDKSGLPNDRFSAERPEGSISTLTIQRTEQRDSAMYRCASSPGGWEKLFFGSGTQLSVL.